This TCR beta chain was identified during a study of T cell responses to AZD1222 COVID-19 vaccine. This CDR3 spans 12 amino acids. V lost 6 bases, J lost 4 bases, and 9 bases lay in between. The protocol was immunoSEQ multiplex PCR, while the TCRdb copy is restricted to in-frame clones and leaves out a portion. Of about 130,000 clones detected, roughly 90% appear once; the ten largest clones hold around 3.8%. The V call is TRBV12-3 or TRBV12-4, the J call TRBJ1-1; the D is unclear. The sequence derives from an adult in good health. The input for sequencing was peripheral blood, taken on day 0 of AZD1222 vaccination. CDR3 residues: CASRFRSTEAFF. In DNA form, the CDR3 reads TGTGCCAGCAGGTTTAGGAGCACTGAAGCTTTCTTT.